This T cell receptor beta chain was profiled in a study of blood T cell repertoires in COVID-19. Looking at the study overall: Sample material is recorded as cDNA or gDNA derived from T cells, B-cell-depleted T cells, or PBMCs.

TCRdb keeps only in-frame clones here, not all; method: immunoSEQ multiplex PCR. The data show about 130,000 clones, under 85% seen once. CDR3 length: 17 residues. Germline CDR1 SGDLS, CDR2 YYNGEE. V dropped 0 bases and J dropped 3 bases, with 15 bases sitting between them. Sequences were obtained from peripheral blood. This chain joins TRBV9 and TRBJ2-2, with a weak D call TRBD1 (5 bases). The receptor's source is a man in his forties with active or convalescent COVID-19. CDR3 protein: CASSVGPTVEYTGELFF. The CDR3 nucleotides are TGTGCCAGCAGCGTAGGACCGACAGTTGAGTACACCGGGGAGCTGTTTTTT.